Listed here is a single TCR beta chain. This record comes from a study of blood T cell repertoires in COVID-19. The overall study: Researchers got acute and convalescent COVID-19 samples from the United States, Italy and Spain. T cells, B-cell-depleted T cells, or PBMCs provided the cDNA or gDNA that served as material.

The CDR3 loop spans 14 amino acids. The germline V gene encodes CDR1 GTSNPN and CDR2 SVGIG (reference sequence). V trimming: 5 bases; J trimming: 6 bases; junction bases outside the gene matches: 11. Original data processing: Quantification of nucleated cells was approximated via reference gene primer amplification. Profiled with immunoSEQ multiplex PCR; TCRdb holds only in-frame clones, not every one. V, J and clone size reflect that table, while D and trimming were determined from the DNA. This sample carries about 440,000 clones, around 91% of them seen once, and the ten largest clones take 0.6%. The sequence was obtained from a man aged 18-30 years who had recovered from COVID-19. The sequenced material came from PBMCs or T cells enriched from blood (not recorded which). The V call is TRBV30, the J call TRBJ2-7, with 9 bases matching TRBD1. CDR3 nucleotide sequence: TGTGCCTGGGACAGGGGGACCTATCCAGGCGAGCAGTACTTC. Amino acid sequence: CAWDRGTYPGEQYF.